This passage covers 27 T cell receptor beta chains from one sample sequenced in a study of cytomegalovirus exposure and HLA in healthy donors. This PCR relied on a set of 60 Vbeta primers and 13 Jbeta primers. Sequencing used immunoSEQ multiplex PCR; TCRdb keeps in-frame clones, though not all of them. This sample's table has 50,000 to 70,000 clones. Sequenced input: PBMCs. These TCRs come from a male donor in good health and CMV-seronegative.

V gene TRBV7-2 combines with J gene TRBJ1-3, with D tentatively TRBD1 (5 bases). In germline, CDR1 is SGHTA, CDR2 FQGNSA. The length of the CDR3 is 14 residues. V was shortened by 3 bases and J by 3 bases, with 9 bases between the two germline ends. CDR3 region: CASSLADSGNTIYF. As DNA, the CDR3 is TGTGCCAGCAGCTTGGCCGACAGTGGAAACACCATATATTTT.

The chain uses TRBV9 and TRBJ1-2; a weak D match, TRBD1 (6 bases). The CDR3 has 15 residues. The germline CDR1 and CDR2 sequences are SGDLS and YYNGEE. V was clipped by 7 bases and J by 8 bases, with 24 bases between them. CDR3 sequence (DNA): TGTGCCAGCTCCCTTAGGGCACAGGGAGTTCCCGGCTACACCTTC. It translates to CASSLRAQGVPGYTF.

DNA for the CDR3: TGTGCCAGCAGCTTCCGGGACAGTCCCTACGAGCAGTACTTC. This translates into CASSFRDSPYEQYF. The chain combines TRBV7-8 with TRBJ2-7, with 7 bases aligning to TRBD1. The CDR3 contains 14 residues. The V gene end was trimmed by 3 bases and the J gene end by 2 bases; junction bases not matched to a gene: 4. Germline V lookup: CDR1 SGHVS, CDR2 FQNEAQ.

Details on this clone: Mismatch with germline at one junction end may stem from a read error. The V call is TRBV4-2, the J call TRBJ2-1; no clear D. This CDR3 region has 15 residues. Looked up from germline, CDR1 is LGHNA and CDR2 is YNFKEQ. In DNA, the CDR3 is TGTGCCAGCAACTCACCAGGCCTCTCCGACAATGAGCAGTTCTTC. It is translated as CASNSPGLSDNEQFF.

The chain carries TRBV28 and TRBJ1-1; a possible D gene is TRBD1 (6 bases). Trimming took 4 bases from V and 10 from J, leaving 19 bases between them. Looked up from germline, CDR1 is MDHEN and CDR2 is SYDVKM. The CDR3 consists of 14 residues. CDR3 in amino acids: CASSYPGSGGAAFF. As DNA, the CDR3 is TGTGCCAGCAGTTACCCGGGAAGTGGGGGGGCAGCTTTCTTT.

The CDR3 bases are TGTGCCAGCAGTGAAAAAGCGGGGGGGGACAATGAGCAGTTCTTC. Translated: CASSEKAGGDNEQFF. The chain links TRBV6-4 to TRBJ2-1, with 10 bases fitting TRBD2. This CDR3 comprises 15 residues. The V gene end was trimmed by 3 bases and the J gene end by 5 bases; junction bases not matched to a gene: 4. Germline values: CDR1 MRHNA, CDR2 SNTAGT.

The chain employs TRBV5-1 and TRBJ2-2; TRBD1 aligns across 7 bases. With 4 bases clipped from V and 1 base from J, the junction kept 4 bases outside the gene matches. The CDR3 is 15 amino acids. CDR1 SGHRS and CDR2 YFSETQ come from the germline V gene. This CDR3 reads CASSRQGKNTGELFF. For the CDR3, the DNA is TGCGCCAGCAGCCGACAGGGAAAGAACACCGGGGAGCTGTTTTTT. Based on the CDR3 plus reference TRBV5-1 and TRBJ2-2, the full variable domain is KAGVTQTPRYLIKTRGQQVTLSCSPISGHRSVSWYQQTPGQGLQFLFEYFSETQRNKGNFPGRFSGRQFSNSRSEMNVSTLELGDSALYLCASSRQGKNTGELFFGEGSRLTVL.

The CDR3 loop reads CASSPRQEGSGYTF. In DNA form, the CDR3 reads TGTGCCAGCAGCCCACGACAGGAAGGGAGTGGCTACACCTTC. The V gene is TRBV7-9, the J gene TRBJ1-2; tentative D call: TRBD1 (6 bases). Trimming took 5 bases from V and 7 from J, leaving 17 bases between them. There are 14 residues in the CDR3. Germline V gene lookup returns CDR1 SEHNR and CDR2 FQNEAQ (reference sequence).

The gene calls are TRBV6-5 and TRBJ1-2; TRBD1 matches 10 bases. The CDR3 has 14 amino acids. Germline V gives CDR1 MNHEY, CDR2 SVGAGI. V shed 6 bases and J 5 bases; nucleotides not matched to a gene: 6. The CDR3, as DNA: TGTGCCAGCAGATCCGGGACAGGGGCATATGGCTACACCTTC. This gives the protein CASRSGTGAYGYTF.

J is TRBJ1-4 and V is TRBV6-1; D is perhaps TRBD1 (5 bases). Germline lookup yields CDR1 MNHNS and CDR2 SASEGT. The CDR3 has 13 amino acids. Between the trimmed V and J ends, which lost 4 bases and 9 bases, there was a span of 12 bases. The chain's CDR3 is CASSGGDSQKLFF. CDR3 DNA sequence: TGTGCCAGCAGTGGAGGAGACAGCCAAAAACTGTTTTTT.

The V and J genes are TRBV7-2 and TRBJ2-7; D ambiguous. The CDR3 runs 13 residues. Trimming left V 2 bases short and J 6 bases short, with 11 bases between. Looked up from germline, CDR1 is SGHTA and CDR2 is FQGNSA. DNA of the CDR3: TGTGCCAGCAGCTTATCCGTTTGGGCCGAGCAGTACTTC. Translation: CASSLSVWAEQYF.

V gene TRBV19 combines with J gene TRBJ2-1, with a weak D call TRBD2 (6 bases). This CDR3 region has 11 residues. Germline V CDR1 and CDR2: LNHDA, SQIVND (reference sequence). V lost 9 bases to trimming and J lost 7 bases, with 10 bases between them. This CDR3 reads CASASVNEQFF. The CDR3 region has the DNA TGTGCCAGCGCTAGCGTAAATGAGCAGTTCTTC.

This sequence joins TRBV4-3 and TRBJ2-7; 15 nucleotides line up with TRBD2. The length of the CDR3 is 15 residues. CDR1 and CDR2 (germline): LGHNA, YSLEER. Trimming cost V 3 bases and J 3 bases; bases outside gene matches: 0. CDR3: CASSQGLAGGYEQYF. Written as DNA, the CDR3 is TGCGCCAGCAGCCAGGGACTAGCGGGGGGCTACGAGCAGTACTTC.

Remarks on this clone: One end of the junction is discordant with germline, which a read error may explain. This chain connects TRBV9 to TRBJ2-3; 7 bases map to TRBD1. The CDR3 consists of 15 residues. Germline loops: CDR1 SGDLS, CDR2 YYNGEE. The CDR3 nucleotides are TGTGCCAGCAACCCGGGACAGACGTCCACAGATAAGCAGTATTTT. Amino acid sequence: CASNPGQTSTDKQYF.

Remarks on this clone: Germline is not matched at one junction end, which may reflect a read error. The chain combines TRBV5-1 with TRBJ1-5; 9 bases fit TRBD1. This CDR3 comprises 11 residues. In germline, CDR1 is SGHRS, CDR2 YFSETQ. DNA for the CDR3: TGCGCCAGTGTCATGGGACAGGGATTGTATTTT. Protein: CASVMGQGLYF.

This rearrangement joins TRBV7-2 to TRBJ1-2, with D hard to call. Germline lookup yields CDR1 SGHTA and CDR2 FQGNSA. V was trimmed by 3 bases and J by 0 bases, leaving 8 bases between them. The length of the CDR3 is 14 residues. CDR3 loop: CASSFVRTNYGYTF. Written as DNA, the CDR3 is TGTGCCAGCAGCTTCGTCAGGACTAACTATGGCTACACCTTC.

Worth noting for this clone: The junction does not match germline at one end; this may be a read error. The chain recombines TRBV18 with TRBJ2-3, with TRBD2 matching 7 bases. The CDR3 consists of 16 residues. Germline values: CDR1 KGHSH, CDR2 LQKENI. CDR3 sequence (DNA): TGTGCCAGCTCACCACCGCAGCGGGGCGTGGAAGATAAGCAGTATTTT. As protein: CASSPPQRGVEDKQYF. The full variable domain, in which reference TRBV18 and TRBJ2-3 provide the parts outside the CDR3, is NAGVMQNPRHLVRRRGQEARLRCSPMKGHSHVYWYRQLPEEGLKFMVYLQKENIIDESGMPKERFSAEFPKEGPSILRIQQVVRGDSAAYFCASSPPQRGVEDKQYFGPGTRLTVL.

The chain uses TRBV28 and TRBJ1-2, with 7 bases lining up with TRBD1. Unmatched junction bases numbered 4, after V lost 1 base and J lost 5 bases. Germline values: CDR1 MDHEN, CDR2 SYDVKM. The CDR3 length is 14 residues. The CDR3 is CASSLLKQGYGYTF. Written as DNA, the CDR3 is TGTGCCAGCAGTTTATTAAAACAGGGGTATGGCTACACCTTC.

J is TRBJ2-7 and V is TRBV28; TRBD2 matches at 9 bases. CDR1 and CDR2 from the germline V gene are MDHEN and SYDVKM. This CDR3 contains 13 residues. The CDR3 coding sequence is TGTGCGACCCAGCGGGGGGCCAGGTACGAGCAGTACTTC. Residues: CATQRGARYEQYF.

The J gene is TRBJ1-2, the V gene TRBV30; 9 positions agree with TRBD1. Germline V gene data show CDR1 as GTSNPN and CDR2 as SVGIG (reference sequence). CDR3 length equals 13 residues. J lost 8 bases, V lost 3 bases, and 7 bases had no gene match. The CDR3 DNA is TGTGCCTGGAGATTGGACAGGGGAGGAGGCTACACCTTC. Translation: CAWRLDRGGGYTF.

The rearrangement links TRBV4-1 to TRBJ1-5; D is perhaps TRBD1 (5 bases). Germline V gene lookup returns CDR1 MGHRA and CDR2 YSYEKL. The germline V and J ends were trimmed by 4 bases and 5 bases, with 15 bases remaining between them. The CDR3 consists of 15 residues. This CDR3 reads CASSPGDRGDQPQHF. The DNA for the CDR3 is TGCGCCAGCAGCCCCGGAGACAGAGGCGATCAGCCCCAGCATTTT.

The rearrangement links TRBV2 to TRBJ1-2, with TRBD1 matching over 12 bases. Unmatched junction bases numbered 2, after V lost 8 bases and J lost 4 bases. The CDR3 consists of 13 residues. Germline CDR1 is SNHLY and CDR2 is FYNNEI. CDR3 in amino acids: CASGTGGLYGYTF. CDR3 coding DNA: TGTGCCAGCGGGACAGGGGGCCTCTATGGCTACACCTTC.

The chain has TRBV6-4 and TRBJ2-2, with D perhaps TRBD1 (5 bases). The CDR3 extends over 14 amino acids. Germline-derived CDR1 and CDR2 are MRHNA and SNTAGT. Trimming pared 5 bases from V and 3 bases from J, leaving 10 bases between. CDR3 loop: CASSSGADTGELFF. As DNA, the CDR3 is TGTGCCAGCAGTAGTGGGGCGGACACCGGGGAGCTGTTTTTT.

This chain joins TRBV30 and TRBJ1-1, with 10 bases matching TRBD1. V lost 0 bases, J lost 2 bases, and 3 bases stayed unmatched. Germline lookup yields CDR1 GTSNPN and CDR2 SVGIG (reference sequence). The CDR3 loop spans 15 amino acids. The CDR3 DNA follows: TGTGCCTGGAGTGTGAGGGACAGGGGAAACACTGAAGCTTTCTTT. It encodes CAWSVRDRGNTEAFF.

This chain links TRBV6-5 with TRBJ2-5; maybe TRBD2 (5 bases). Looked up from germline, CDR1 is MNHEY and CDR2 is SVGAGI. This CDR3 contains 12 residues. V was cut by 7 bases and J by 5 bases, with 11 bases left in between. The CDR3 nucleotides are TGTGCCAGCAACGGGAATGCGGAGACCCAGTACTTC. It is translated as CASNGNAETQYF.

The rearrangement uses TRBV4-3 and TRBJ2-1, with 12 nucleotides matching TRBD2. Trimming removed 2 bases from V and 5 bases from J; junction bases left unmatched: 4. The CDR3 sequence is 16 residues long. CDR1 and CDR2 from the germline V gene are LGHNA and YSLEER. CDR3 DNA sequence: TGCGCCAGCAGCCAAAGCGGACTAGCGGGGCACAATGAGCAGTTCTTC. This encodes CASSQSGLAGHNEQFF.

The chain joins TRBV28 to TRBJ1-1, with D perhaps TRBD1 (5 bases). V gave up 3 bases and J gave up 4 bases, with 15 bases separating them. Germline V gives CDR1 MDHEN, CDR2 SYDVKM. The CDR3 length is 15 residues. The CDR3 DNA sequence: TGTGCCAGCAGTTTCCACAGGTGGGCCGTCACTGAAGCTTTCTTT. This translates into CASSFHRWAVTEAFF.